Listed below are T cell receptor beta chains from one sample, sequenced in a study of beta chain features in type 1 diabetes. The data were produced by immunoSEQ multiplex PCR, yet TCRdb's version contains in-frame clones alone and is incomplete. The table lists 150,000 or so clones, just over 9% of them singletons, with 0.6% to 0.8% in the top ten. Sample: central memory CD4+ T cells from blood. The origin of the receptors is a man between 18 and 35 years old in good health. Both conserved end residues are part of each CDR3. D genes are given only for firm matches. Not all rows give a size; the values are once, few, many and, for expanded clones, a class.

d_call clone_size j_call v_call cdr3_nt cdr3_aa
TRBD1 - TRBJ2-7 TRBV10-3 TGTGCCATCAGTAAATACGGACAGGGGAACTACGAGCAGTACTTC CAISKYGQGNYEQYF
TRBD1 few TRBJ1-5 TRBV2 TGTGCCAGCAGAGCCGGGACAGGGTCAAAGCCCCAGCATTTT CASRAGTGSKPQHF
- few TRBJ2-3 TRBV9 TGTGCCAGCAGCGTAGCTCCCGGGGGAGCGAGCACAGATACGCAGTATTTT CASSVAPGGASTDTQYF
- - TRBJ2-3 TRBV11-2 TGTGCCAGCAGCTCGAGCACAGATACGCAGTATTTT CASSSSTDTQYF
TRBD2 - TRBJ2-3 TRBV4-1 TGCGCCAGCAGCACCGGACTAGCGGGGGTTCGAAACGGTCGTACGCAGTATTTT CASSTGLAGVRNGRTQYF
TRBD2 - TRBJ2-5 TRBV2 TGTGCCAGCAGCGGGGGGGCAGAGACCCAGTACTTC CASSGGAETQYF
- - TRBJ1-2 TRBV7-2 TGTGCCAGCAGCAGTTACGGGAATAACTATGGCTACACCTTC CASSSYGNNYGYTF
TRBD1 - TRBJ2-7 TRBV27 TGTGCCAGCAGTTTTGACAGGGGGTGGGAGCAGTACTTC CASSFDRGWEQYF
- few TRBJ2-5 TRBV6-6 TGTGCCAGCAGTTACGACTACCGCCAAGAGACCCAGTACTTC CASSYDYRQETQYF
TRBD2 - TRBJ2-7 TRBV5-4 TGTGCCAGCAGCGTGGGACTAGCGGGGGACTACGAGCAGTACTTC CASSVGLAGDYEQYF
TRBD1 - TRBJ1-2 TRBV7-9 TGTGCCAGCAGCTCCCGGGCGGGGACAGTCTATGGCTACACCTTC CASSSRAGTVYGYTF
- - TRBJ2-5 TRBV14 TGTGCCAGCAGCCAAGAGTCCCCCCTATCGTTCAGGGAGACCCAGTACTTC CASSQESPLSFRETQYF
- few TRBJ1-2 TRBV4-1 TGCGCCAGCAGCCAACAGGGGATTAATTATGGCTACACCTTC CASSQQGINYGYTF
- few TRBJ1-1 TRBV11-2 TGTGCCAGCAGCTTAAGCGTAACAGGGAGGAACACTGAAGCTTTCTTT CASSLSVTGRNTEAFF
- once TRBJ2-1 TRBV7-2 TGTGCCAGCAGCTTAGTGGCGGATCTCTACAATGAGCAGTTCTTC CASSLVADLYNEQFF
- - TRBJ2-1 TRBV4-2 TGTGCCAGCAGCCCCGGTCCCCCCTCCTACAATGAGCAGTTCTTC CASSPGPPSYNEQFF
- few TRBJ2-5 TRBV2 TGTGCCAGCAGTGGATCCCGACAACAAGAGACCCAGTACTTC CASSGSRQQETQYF
- few TRBJ2-7 TRBV21-1 TGTGCCAGCAGACAACCTTGGAGACAGACCTACGAGCAGTACTTC CASRQPWRQTYEQYF
TRBD2 few TRBJ2-3 TRBV27 TGTGCCAGCAGTGCCATGGGACTAGGGGTTAGTGCAGATACGCAGTATTTT CASSAMGLGVSADTQYF
- - TRBJ2-5 TRBV12-5 TGTGCTAGTGGTTTGATCGGAGAGACCCAGTACTTC CASGLIGETQYF
TRBD2 many TRBJ2-7 TRBV15 TGTGCCACCAGCAGAGATCGAGGGGGGACTAGTCGACACGAGCAGTACTTC CATSRDRGGTSRHEQYF
TRBD1 - TRBJ1-5 TRBV7-2 TGTGCCAGCAGCTTTCGTTTGGGACAGGGCAATCAGCCCCAGCATTTT CASSFRLGQGNQPQHF
- few TRBJ1-1 TRBV20-1 TGCAGTGCTAGAGAAGCAGAGGTAGCTTTCTTT CSAREAEVAFF
TRBD2 - TRBJ2-1 TRBV4-2 TGTGCCAGCAGCCAAGCCAAAATAGCGGGGATCTACAATGAGCAGTTCTTC CASSQAKIAGIYNEQFF
- - TRBJ1-3 TRBV28 TGTGCCAGCAGTTTATTATTAACAGCCACTGGAAACACCATATATTTT CASSLLLTATGNTIYF
TRBD2 - TRBJ2-1 TRBV28 TGTGCCAGCAGTTCTCGACTAGCGGGGGGTATTTACAATGAGCAGTTCTTC CASSSRLAGGIYNEQFF
TRBD1 - TRBJ1-3 TRBV6-6 TGTGCCAGCAGTTACAGGGACAGGGGAGAAAACACCATATATTTT CASSYRDRGENTIYF
TRBD2 - TRBJ2-5 TRBV20-1 TGCAGTGCGGAGACGGGGAGGGCGTACTTC CSAETGRAYF
TRBD1 - TRBJ2-3 TRBV18 TGTGCCAGCTCACCACCTGACAGGGCGAAGCAGTATTTT CASSPPDRAKQYF
TRBD1 - TRBJ1-2 TRBV7-2 TGTGCCAGCAGCTTAGACCCCGGGACAGGATCTGGCTACACCTTC CASSLDPGTGSGYTF
- few TRBJ1-4 TRBV30 TGTGCCTGGAGTGTAACGGGGAGGGCTAATGAAAAACTGTTTTTT CAWSVTGRANEKLFF
TRBD1 - TRBJ1-6 TRBV18 TGTGCCAGCTCACCGGGACAGACGAAAAATTCACCCCTCCACTTT CASSPGQTKNSPLHF
- many TRBJ2-3 TRBV29-1 TGCAGCGTTGGTGCTAGCACGGATACGCAGTATTTT CSVGASTDTQYF
- few TRBJ2-7 TRBV6-5 TGTGCCAGCAGTTACTCGGAACAGGTCTACGAGCAGTACTTC CASSYSEQVYEQYF
TRBD2 - TRBJ2-1 TRBV7-3 TGTGCCAGCAGCTGGGGACTAAACAATGGGCAGTTCTTC CASSWGLNNGQFF
- - TRBJ1-2 TRBV7-9 TGTGCCAGCACCGGACCCTTGACAGTAAACTATGGCTACACCTTC CASTGPLTVNYGYTF
TRBD1 - TRBJ1-5 TRBV25-1 TGTGCCAGCAGTGATTCAGGGGGTAATCAGCCCCAGCATTTT CASSDSGGNQPQHF
TRBD2 - TRBJ2-7 TRBV11-2 TGTGCCAGCAGCTTACCCGACCTGACTAGCGGGGGCTACGAGCAGTACTTC CASSLPDLTSGGYEQYF
- few TRBJ2-3 TRBV6-5 TGTGCCAGCAGATCGCCGGGAGCCGGTACGCAGTATTTT CASRSPGAGTQYF
TRBD2 - TRBJ2-7 TRBV2 TGTGCCAGCAGGCGGGGGGCGGGGGAGCAGTACTTC CASRRGAGEQYF
TRBD1 - TRBJ2-7 TRBV7-9 TGTGCCAGCAAGCTTAGACTTTTTGGAGACAGGGGTTACGAGCAGTACTTC CASKLRLFGDRGYEQYF
- - TRBJ2-7 TRBV7-6 TGTGCCAGCAGCTCGATTAGAGCAGGGATTTCCGAGCAGTACTTC CASSSIRAGISEQYF
TRBD2 few TRBJ2-7 TRBV2 TGTGCCACGCGGGGGGAAGCCTACGAGCAGTACTTC CATRGEAYEQYF